The 4 T cell receptor beta chains below were found in one sample sequenced in a study of Ad26.COV2.S vaccination and SARS-CoV-2 variants. The data were produced by immunoSEQ multiplex PCR, yet TCRdb's version contains in-frame clones alone and is incomplete. The data contain some 340,000 clones, 86% of them singletons. The treatment here: around 19 received Ad26.COV2.S at low or high dose, single or two shots; about 5 received placebo; per-sample allocation not given. Day 63 after the first injection of vaccine or placebo was the sampling time. Sequencing was performed on peripheral blood, taken in a trial of Ad26.COV2.S vaccine versus placebo. These receptors originate from a person aged 18-60 years who received the Ad26.COV2.S COVID-19 vaccine or a placebo.

This clone has only one observation. This chain connects TRBV4-1 to TRBJ2-7; 7 positions match TRBD2. The junction had 13 bases not matched to a gene; V was cut back by 0 bases and J by 2 bases. Germline V gene sequence: CDR1 MGHRA, CDR2 YSYEKL. The CDR3 spans 18 residues. This CDR3 is CASSQDPLGGSGTYEQYF. DNA of the CDR3: TGCGCCAGCAGCCAAGATCCCCTGGGCGGGAGCGGAACCTACGAGCAGTACTTC.

The rearrangement joins TRBV30 to TRBJ1-2; no clear D gene. V gave up 8 bases and J gave up 0 bases, with 13 bases separating them. This CDR3 contains 13 residues. Per germline, CDR1 GTSNPN and CDR2 SVGIG (reference sequence). The CDR3 nucleotides read TGTGCCAAACGGAGTGAAACTAACTATGGCTACACCTTC. It translates to CAKRSETNYGYTF.

The CDR3 sequence is CASTRQGGRFRSNQPQHF. Written as DNA, the CDR3 is TGTGCCAGCACCAGACAGGGGGGGAGATTCAGGAGCAATCAGCCCCAGCATTTT. The chain couples TRBV5-6 to TRBJ1-5; 9 bases line up with TRBD1. With V trimmed by 6 bases and J by 1 base, 14 bases remained unmatched. The CDR3 loop spans 18 amino acids. Per germline, CDR1 SGHDT and CDR2 YYEEEE.

The V and J genes are TRBV7-2 and TRBJ2-7; D is unclear. Germline loops: CDR1 SGHTA, CDR2 FQGNSA. Trimming left V 1 base short and J 3 bases short, with 7 bases between. This CDR3 contains 13 residues. CDR3 sequence: CASSLENGYEQYF. As DNA, the CDR3 is TGTGCCAGCAGCTTAGAGAACGGCTACGAGCAGTACTTC. The full variable domain, its missing parts supplied by reference TRBV7-2 and TRBJ2-7, is GAGVSQSPSNKVTEKGKDVELRCDPISGHTALYWYRQSLGQGLEFLIYFQGNSAPDKSGLPSDRFSAERTGGSVSTLTIQRTQQEDSAVYLCASSLENGYEQYFGPGTRLTVT.